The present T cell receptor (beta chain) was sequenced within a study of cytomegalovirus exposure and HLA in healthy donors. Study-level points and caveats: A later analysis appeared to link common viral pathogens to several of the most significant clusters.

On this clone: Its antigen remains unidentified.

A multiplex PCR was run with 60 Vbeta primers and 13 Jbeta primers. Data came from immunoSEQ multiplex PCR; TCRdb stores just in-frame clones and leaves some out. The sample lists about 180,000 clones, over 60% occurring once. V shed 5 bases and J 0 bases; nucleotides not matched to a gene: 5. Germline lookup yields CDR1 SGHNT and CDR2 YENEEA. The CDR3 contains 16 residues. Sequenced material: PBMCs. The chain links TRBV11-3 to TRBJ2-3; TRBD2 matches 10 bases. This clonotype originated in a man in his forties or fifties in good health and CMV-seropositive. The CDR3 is CASSPRTSGSTDTQYF. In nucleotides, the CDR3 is TGTGCCAGCAGCCCCCGGACTAGCGGAAGCACAGATACGCAGTATTTT.